These 8 T cell receptor beta chains share one sample of origin, sequenced in a study of response to subunit inactivated influenza vaccine. TCRdb analysed the RT-PCR reads with MiXCR anew, one entry per CDR3 protein. Among roughly 520,000 distinct CDR3 sequences listed, about 25% were seen once. Sequencing was performed on CD4+ T cells sorted from PBMCs, taken roughly 5 days after vaccination. These receptors came from a middle-aged man who received an inactivated influenza vaccine.

The chain has TRBV28 and TRBJ2-3; D is undetermined. The CDR3 is 16 residues long. Germline values: CDR1 MDHEN, CDR2 SYDVKM. Trimming removed 1 base at V and 0 bases at J, with 11 bases between. The CDR3 nucleotides are TGTGCCAGCAGTTTATCGGGCCCTCCGAGCACAGATACGCAGTATTTT. This sequence encodes CASSLSGPPSTDTQYF.

This clonotype has ten or more counts. This rearrangement joins TRBV7-6 to TRBJ1-3; D is unclear. V lost 5 bases to trimming and J lost 0 bases, with 8 bases between them. Germline assignment: CDR1 SGHVS and CDR2 FNYEAQ. The CDR3 is made up of 14 amino acids. CDR3 sequence: CASSLHGSGNTIYF. In DNA, the CDR3 is TGTGCCAGCAGCCTCCATGGCTCTGGAAACACCATATATTTT.

The rearrangement uses TRBV15 and TRBJ1-3; 11 bases line up with TRBD1. V lost 0 bases to trimming and J lost 0 bases; unmatched junction nucleotides: 7. Germline V gene sequence: CDR1 LNHNV, CDR2 YYDKDF (reference sequence). The CDR3 extends over 19 amino acids. The CDR3 DNA follows: TGTGCCACCAGCAGAGATCTCACCGGGACAGGGGGCTCTGGAAACACCATATATTTT. Translating gives CATSRDLTGTGGSGNTIYF.

Remarks on this clonotype: The junction departs from the called germline gene at one end, perhaps through a read error. This sequence joins TRBV5-6 and TRBJ2-7, with 7 nucleotides matching TRBD2. The CDR3 is 13 amino acids. CDR1 and CDR2 (germline): SGHDT, YYEEEE. The CDR3 here is CASTLSGAYEQYF. Here the CDR3 DNA reads TGTGCCAGCACCTTGAGCGGGGCCTACGAGCAGTACTTC.

V usage is TRBV20-1 and J usage is TRBJ2-2, with 9 bases fitting TRBD1. Germline V gene sequence: CDR1 DFQATT, CDR2 SNEGSKA (reference sequence). CDR3 size: 14 residues. The J segment lost 10 bases and the V segment lost 3 bases, leaving 9 bases of the junction unmatched. The CDR3 here is CSARDRGRLEELFF. In nucleotides, the CDR3 is TGCAGTGCTAGGGACAGGGGCCGCCTAGAGGAGCTGTTTTTT.

This sequence joins TRBV12-3 or TRBV12-4 and TRBJ2-5; D is unresolved. The CDR3 is 14 amino acids. Trimming took 0 bases from V and 5 from J, leaving 10 bases between them. The CDR3 loop is CASSLASGRETQYF. The DNA of the CDR3 is TGTGCCAGCAGTTTAGCGTCCGGGCGTGAGACCCAGTACTTC.

This chain connects TRBV28 to TRBJ1-2, with D tentatively TRBD1 (5 bases). The CDR3 totals 13 residues. Germline V lookup: CDR1 MDHEN, CDR2 SYDVKM. V lost 6 bases to trimming and J lost 3 bases, with 11 bases between them. CDR3 region: CASRSGAYYGYTF. The CDR3 region has the DNA TGTGCCAGCAGGTCCGGGGCCTACTATGGCTACACCTTC.

This clonotype was picked up a small number of times. The V call is TRBV7-2, the J call TRBJ2-1, with 8 nucleotides matching TRBD2. The CDR3 has 15 amino acids. CDR1 is SGHTA and CDR2 is FQGNSA in the germline V gene. Trimming removed 3 bases from V and 9 bases from J; junction bases left unmatched: 10. CDR3 sequence (DNA): TGTGCCAGCAGCTTGGGTCGGGAGGGCCCCAGTGAGCAGTTCTTC. Its protein is CASSLGREGPSEQFF.